This TCR beta chain was documented in a study of identifying expanded T cells in peripheral blood. Method: immunoSEQ multiplex PCR; TCRdb's copy keeps in-frame clones and lacks some. The sample consists of about 54,000 clones, roughly 90% of them appearing once. No infections or other immune events were documented during collection. Note on this clone: Its antigen remains unidentified.

Study results and caveats: Clone count variance between approximately two-week samples rose with total template count. Technical replicates showed around 1.1 changed clones; two weeks roughly 16; four weeks 19.

The length of the CDR3 is 10 residues. From germline, CDR1 is SNHLY and CDR2 FYNNEI. Between the trimmed V and J ends, which lost 8 bases and 12 bases, there was a span of 14 bases. The TCR comes from a person between 18 and 75 years old in good health. The genes are TRBV2 and TRBJ2-7; the D call may be TRBD1 or TRBD2 (5 bases each). Source material: blood. The CDR3 loop reads CASSYRDVYF. The CDR3 nucleotides read TGTGCCAGCTCCTACCGGGACGTGTACTTC.